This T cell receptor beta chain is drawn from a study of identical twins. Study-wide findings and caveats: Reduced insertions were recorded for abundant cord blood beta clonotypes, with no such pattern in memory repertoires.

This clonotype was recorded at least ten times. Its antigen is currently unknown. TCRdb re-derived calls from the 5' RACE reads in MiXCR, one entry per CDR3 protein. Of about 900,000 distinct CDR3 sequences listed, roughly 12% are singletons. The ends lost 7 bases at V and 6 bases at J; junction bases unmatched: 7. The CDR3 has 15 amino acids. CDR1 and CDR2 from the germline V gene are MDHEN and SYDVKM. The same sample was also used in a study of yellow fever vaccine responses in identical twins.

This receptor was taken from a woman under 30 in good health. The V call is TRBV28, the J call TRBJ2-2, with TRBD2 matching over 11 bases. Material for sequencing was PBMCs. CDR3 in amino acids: CASNPGTSGPGELFF. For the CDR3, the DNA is TGTGCCAGCAACCCCGGGACTAGCGGCCCCGGGGAGCTGTTTTTT.